What follows is one T cell receptor (beta chain) and its context. The entry originates in a study of blood T cell repertoires in COVID-19. Study information: Recovered status in Cohort 3 required two negative PCRs, clearance, or symptom resolution.

V was clipped by 4 bases and J by 3 bases, with 10 bases between them. The CDR3 is 14 residues long. CDR1 is LGHDT and CDR2 is YNNKEL in the germline V gene (reference sequence). Clones were read by immunoSEQ multiplex PCR, and TCRdb kept only the in-frame ones, dropping some. The sample has around 360,000 clones, 70% to 90% seen once. Participants were aged about 18 to 100 years from about 25 US areas. This chain links TRBV3-1 (or the pseudogene TRBV3-2) with TRBJ1-5, with unresolved D. The sequenced sample was PBMCs or T cells enriched from blood (not recorded which). The source is a man aged 35-49 years in a cohort exposed to, infected with or recovered from COVID-19 (not recorded which). The CDR3 reads CASSLGSLNQPQHF. The CDR3 DNA sequence: TGTGCCAGCAGCCTCGGGTCTCTCAATCAGCCCCAGCATTTT.